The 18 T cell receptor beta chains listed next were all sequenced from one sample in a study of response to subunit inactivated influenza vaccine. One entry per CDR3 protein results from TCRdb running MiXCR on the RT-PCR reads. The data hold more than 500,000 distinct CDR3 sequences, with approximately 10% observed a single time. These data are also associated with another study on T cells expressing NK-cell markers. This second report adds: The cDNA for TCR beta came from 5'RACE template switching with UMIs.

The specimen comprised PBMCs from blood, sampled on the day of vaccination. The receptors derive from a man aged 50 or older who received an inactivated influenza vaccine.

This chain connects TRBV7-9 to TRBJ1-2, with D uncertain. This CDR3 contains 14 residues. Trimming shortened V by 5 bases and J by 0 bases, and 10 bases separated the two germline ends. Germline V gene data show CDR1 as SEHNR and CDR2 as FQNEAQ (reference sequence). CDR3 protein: CASSPGVANYGYTF. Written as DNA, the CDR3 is TGTGCCAGCAGCCCCGGGGTAGCTAACTATGGCTACACCTTC.

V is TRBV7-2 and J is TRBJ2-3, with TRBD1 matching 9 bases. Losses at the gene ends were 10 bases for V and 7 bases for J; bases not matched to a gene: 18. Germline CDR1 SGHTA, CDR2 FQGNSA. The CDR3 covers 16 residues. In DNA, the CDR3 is TGTGCCACCAGTTCCGGGACAGGGTCTTTTCCCTATACGCAGTATTTT. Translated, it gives CATSSGTGSFPYTQYF.

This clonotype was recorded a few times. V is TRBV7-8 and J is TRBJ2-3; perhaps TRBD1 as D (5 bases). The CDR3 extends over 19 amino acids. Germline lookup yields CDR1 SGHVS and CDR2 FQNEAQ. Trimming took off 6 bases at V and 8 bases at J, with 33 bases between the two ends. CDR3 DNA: TGTGCCAGCAGTTCCTCTCCCACAATCAACGGCGCACTTCAGGGTACGCAGTATTTT. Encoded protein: CASSSSPTINGALQGTQYF.

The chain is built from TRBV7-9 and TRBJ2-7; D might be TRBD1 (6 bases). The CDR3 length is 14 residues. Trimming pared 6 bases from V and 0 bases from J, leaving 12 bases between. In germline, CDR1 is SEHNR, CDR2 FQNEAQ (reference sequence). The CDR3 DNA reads TGTGCCAGCAGTCCTGACAGGTTCTCCTACGAGCAGTACTTC. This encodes CASSPDRFSYEQYF.

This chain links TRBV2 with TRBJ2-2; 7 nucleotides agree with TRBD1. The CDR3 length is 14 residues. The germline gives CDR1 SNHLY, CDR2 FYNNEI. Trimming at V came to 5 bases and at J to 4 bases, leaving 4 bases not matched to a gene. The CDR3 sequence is CASSKRQGTGELFF. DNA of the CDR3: TGTGCCAGCAGTAAAAGACAGGGCACCGGGGAGCTGTTTTTT. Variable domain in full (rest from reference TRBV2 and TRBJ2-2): EPEVTQTPSHQVTQMGQEVILRCVPISNHLYFYWYRQILGQKVEFLVSFYNNEISEKSEIFDDQFSVERPDGSNFTLKIRSTKLEDSAMYFCASSKRQGTGELFFGEGSRLTVL.

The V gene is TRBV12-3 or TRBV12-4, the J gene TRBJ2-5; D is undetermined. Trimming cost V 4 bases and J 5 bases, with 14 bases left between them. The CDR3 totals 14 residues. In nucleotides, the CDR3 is TGTGCCAGCAGTTATTTGTCCCCATCGGAGACCCAGTACTTC. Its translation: CASSYLSPSETQYF.

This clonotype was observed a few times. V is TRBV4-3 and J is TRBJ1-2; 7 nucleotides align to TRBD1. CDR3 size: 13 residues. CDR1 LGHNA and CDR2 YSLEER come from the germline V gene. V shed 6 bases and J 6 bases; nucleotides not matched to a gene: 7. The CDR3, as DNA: TGCGCCAGCAGTCCGACAGGGCGGGATGGCTACACCTTC. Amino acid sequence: CASSPTGRDGYTF.

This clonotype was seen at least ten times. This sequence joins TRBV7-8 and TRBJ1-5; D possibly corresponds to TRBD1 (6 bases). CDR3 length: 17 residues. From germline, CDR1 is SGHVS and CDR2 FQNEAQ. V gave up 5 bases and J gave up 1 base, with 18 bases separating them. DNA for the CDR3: TGTGCCAGCAGCATCTCCGGGCACAGGGACAGCAATCAGCCCCAGCATTTT. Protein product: CASSISGHRDSNQPQHF.

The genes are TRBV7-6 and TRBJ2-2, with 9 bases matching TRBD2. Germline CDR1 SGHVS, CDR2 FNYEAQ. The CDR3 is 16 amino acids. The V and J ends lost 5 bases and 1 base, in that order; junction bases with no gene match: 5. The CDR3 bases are TGTGCCAGCAGCCCCCGGACTAGCGAGAACACCGGGGAGCTGTTTTTT. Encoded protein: CASSPRTSENTGELFF.

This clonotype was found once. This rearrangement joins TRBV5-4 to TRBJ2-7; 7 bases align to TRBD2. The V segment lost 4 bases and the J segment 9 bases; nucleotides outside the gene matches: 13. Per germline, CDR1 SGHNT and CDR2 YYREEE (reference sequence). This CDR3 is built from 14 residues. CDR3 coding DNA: TGTGCCAGCAGCCTGTTTATGGGGGAGGGCCTGCAGTACTTC. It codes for CASSLFMGEGLQYF.

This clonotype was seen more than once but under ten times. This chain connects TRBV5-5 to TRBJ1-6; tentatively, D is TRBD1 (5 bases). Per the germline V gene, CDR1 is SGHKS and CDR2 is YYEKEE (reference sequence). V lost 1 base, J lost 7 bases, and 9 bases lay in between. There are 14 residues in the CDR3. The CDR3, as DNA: TGTGCCAGCAGCTTGTACTGGGACAATTCACCCCTCCACTTT. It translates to CASSLYWDNSPLHF.

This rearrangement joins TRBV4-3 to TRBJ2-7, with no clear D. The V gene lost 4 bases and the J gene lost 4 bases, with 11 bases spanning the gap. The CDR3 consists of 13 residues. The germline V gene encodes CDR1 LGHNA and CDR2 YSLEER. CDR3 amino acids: CASSPGVEYEQYF. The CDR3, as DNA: TGCGCCAGCAGCCCCGGTGTTGAATACGAGCAGTACTTC.

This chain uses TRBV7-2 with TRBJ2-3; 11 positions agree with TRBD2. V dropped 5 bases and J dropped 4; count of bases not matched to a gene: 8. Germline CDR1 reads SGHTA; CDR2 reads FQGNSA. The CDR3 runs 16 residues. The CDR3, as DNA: TGTGCCAGCAGCGCCAGACTAGCGGGAAGTTCAGATACGCAGTATTTT. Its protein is CASSARLAGSSDTQYF.

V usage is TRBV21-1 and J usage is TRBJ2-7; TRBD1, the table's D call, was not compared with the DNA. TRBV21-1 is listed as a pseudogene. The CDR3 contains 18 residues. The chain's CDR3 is CVSSKYSPETALSYEQYF. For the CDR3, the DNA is TGTGTCAGCAGCAAATACAGCCCCGAGACAGCACTTTCCTACGAGCAGTACTTC.

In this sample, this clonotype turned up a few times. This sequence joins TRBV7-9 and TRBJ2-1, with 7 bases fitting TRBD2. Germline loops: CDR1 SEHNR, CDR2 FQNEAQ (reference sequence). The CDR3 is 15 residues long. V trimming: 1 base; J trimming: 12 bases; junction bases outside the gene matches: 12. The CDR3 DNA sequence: TGTGCCAGCAGCTTAGTAGAGACTAGCCCAAAAGGGCAGTTCTTC. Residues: CASSLVETSPKGQFF.

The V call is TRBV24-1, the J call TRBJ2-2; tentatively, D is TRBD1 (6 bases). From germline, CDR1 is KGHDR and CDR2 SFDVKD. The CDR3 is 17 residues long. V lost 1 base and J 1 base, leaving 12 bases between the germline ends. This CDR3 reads CATSDFDRTVNTGELFF. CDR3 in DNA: TGTGCCACCAGTGATTTTGACCGGACAGTGAACACCGGGGAGCTGTTTTTT.

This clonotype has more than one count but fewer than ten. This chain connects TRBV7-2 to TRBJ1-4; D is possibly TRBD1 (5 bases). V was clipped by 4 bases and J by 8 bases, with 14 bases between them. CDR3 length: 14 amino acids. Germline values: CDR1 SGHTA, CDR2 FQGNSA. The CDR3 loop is CASSSGVEGEKLFF. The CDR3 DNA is TGTGCCAGCAGCTCGGGAGTGGAGGGGGAAAAACTGTTTTTT.

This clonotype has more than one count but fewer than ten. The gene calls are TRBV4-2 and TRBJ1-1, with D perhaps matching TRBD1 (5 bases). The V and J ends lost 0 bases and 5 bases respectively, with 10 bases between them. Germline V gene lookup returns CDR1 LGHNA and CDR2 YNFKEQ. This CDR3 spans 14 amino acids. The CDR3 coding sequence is TGTGCCAGCAGCCAAGAGATGGGGCGGACTGAAGCTTTCTTT. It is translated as CASSQEMGRTEAFF.